This T cell receptor beta chain appears in the sequencing data of a study of T cell responses to AZD1222 COVID-19 vaccine. Generated by immunoSEQ multiplex PCR, the TCRdb table keeps only in-frame clones and is missing some. Among around 180,000 clones listed, roughly 94% were seen once. With 5 bases removed from V and 3 bases from J, the gap between germline ends came to 13 bases. The CDR3 totals 14 residues. Germline values: CDR1 SGHNT, CDR2 YENEEA. The chain links TRBV11-3 to TRBJ1-1; D call uncertain. The receptor was isolated from an adult who received the AZD1222 COVID-19 vaccine. The specimen was peripheral blood, collected 28 days after the second AZD1222 dose. This CDR3 reads CASSHRGGDTEAFF. The CDR3 DNA is TGTGCCAGCAGCCATCGGGGTGGGGACACTGAAGCTTTCTTT.